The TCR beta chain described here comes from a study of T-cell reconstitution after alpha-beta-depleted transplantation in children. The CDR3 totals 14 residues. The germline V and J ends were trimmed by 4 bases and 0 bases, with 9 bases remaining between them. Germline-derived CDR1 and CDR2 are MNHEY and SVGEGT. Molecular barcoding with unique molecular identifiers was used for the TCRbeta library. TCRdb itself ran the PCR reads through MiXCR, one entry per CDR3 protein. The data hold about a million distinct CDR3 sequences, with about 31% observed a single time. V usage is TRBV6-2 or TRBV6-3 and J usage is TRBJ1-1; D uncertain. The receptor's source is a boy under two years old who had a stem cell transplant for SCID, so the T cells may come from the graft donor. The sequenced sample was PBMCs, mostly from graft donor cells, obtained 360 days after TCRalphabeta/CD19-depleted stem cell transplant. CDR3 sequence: CASSFAHMNTEAFF. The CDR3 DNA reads TGTGCCAGCAGTTTTGCGCACATGAACACTGAAGCTTTCTTT.